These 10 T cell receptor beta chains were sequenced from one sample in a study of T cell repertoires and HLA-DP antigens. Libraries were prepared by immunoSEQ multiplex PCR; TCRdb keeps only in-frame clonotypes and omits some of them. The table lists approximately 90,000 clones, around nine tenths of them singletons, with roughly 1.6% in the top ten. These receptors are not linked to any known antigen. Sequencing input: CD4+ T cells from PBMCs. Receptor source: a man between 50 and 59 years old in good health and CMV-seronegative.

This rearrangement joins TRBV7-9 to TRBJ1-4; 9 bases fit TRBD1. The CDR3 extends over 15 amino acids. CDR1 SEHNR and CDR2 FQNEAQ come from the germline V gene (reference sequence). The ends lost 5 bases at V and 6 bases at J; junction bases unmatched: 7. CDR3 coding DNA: TGTGCCAGCAGCGGAAGGCGGGACAGGGATGAAAAACTGTTTTTT. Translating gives CASSGRRDRDEKLFF.

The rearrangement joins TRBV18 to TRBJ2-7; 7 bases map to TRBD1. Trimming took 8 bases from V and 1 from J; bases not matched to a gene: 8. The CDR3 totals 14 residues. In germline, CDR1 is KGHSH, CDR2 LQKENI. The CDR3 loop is CASATGDSSYEQYF. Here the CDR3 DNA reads TGTGCCAGCGCCACTGGGGACAGTTCCTACGAGCAGTACTTC.

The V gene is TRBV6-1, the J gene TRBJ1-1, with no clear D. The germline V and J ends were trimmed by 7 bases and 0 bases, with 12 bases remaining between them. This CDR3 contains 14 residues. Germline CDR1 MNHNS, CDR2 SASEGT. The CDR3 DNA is TGTGCCAGCACGGCCGCCTCTATGAACACTGAAGCTTTCTTT. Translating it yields CASTAASMNTEAFF.

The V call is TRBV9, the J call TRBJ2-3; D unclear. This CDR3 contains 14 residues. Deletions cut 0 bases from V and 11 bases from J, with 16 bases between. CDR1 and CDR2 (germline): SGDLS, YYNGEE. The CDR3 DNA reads TGTGCCAGCAGCGTAGCTACCCAACCCCTGGGGCAGTATTTT. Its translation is CASSVATQPLGQYF.

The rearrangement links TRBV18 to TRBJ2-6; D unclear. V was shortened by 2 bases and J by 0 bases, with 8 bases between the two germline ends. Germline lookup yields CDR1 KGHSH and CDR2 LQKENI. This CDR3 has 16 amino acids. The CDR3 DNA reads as TGTGCCAGCTCACCAGGCGGTAGCTCTGGGGCCAACGTCCTGACTTTC. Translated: CASSPGGSSGANVLTF.

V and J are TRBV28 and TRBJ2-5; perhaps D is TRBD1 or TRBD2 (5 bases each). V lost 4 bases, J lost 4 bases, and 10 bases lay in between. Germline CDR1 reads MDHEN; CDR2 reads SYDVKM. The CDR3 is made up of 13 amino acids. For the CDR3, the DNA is TGTGCCAGCAGTTCGCCCGGGGCAGAGACCCAGTACTTC. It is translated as CASSSPGAETQYF.

The CDR3 reads CSVEIGRETEAFF. CDR3 coding DNA: TGCAGCGTTGAAATCGGCAGGGAAACTGAAGCTTTCTTT. The chain links TRBV29-1 to TRBJ1-1, with TRBD1 as a possible D gene (5 bases). The CDR3 loop spans 13 amino acids. Trimming left V 2 bases short and J 5 bases short, with 12 bases between. From germline, CDR1 is SQVTM and CDR2 ANQGSEA.

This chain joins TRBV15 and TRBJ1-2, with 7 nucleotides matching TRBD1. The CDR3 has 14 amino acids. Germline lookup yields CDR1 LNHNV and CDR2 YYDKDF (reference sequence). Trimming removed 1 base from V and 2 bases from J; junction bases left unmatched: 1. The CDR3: CATSRGGQNYGYTF. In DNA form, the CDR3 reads TGTGCCACCAGCAGAGGGGGACAGAACTATGGCTACACCTTC.

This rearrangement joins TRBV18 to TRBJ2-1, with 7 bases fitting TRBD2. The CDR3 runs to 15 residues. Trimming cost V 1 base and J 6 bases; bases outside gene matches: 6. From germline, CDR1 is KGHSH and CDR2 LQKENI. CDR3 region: CASSPRLSSGNEQFF. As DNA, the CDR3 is TGTGCCAGCTCACCACGCCTTTCTAGCGGCAATGAGCAGTTCTTC.

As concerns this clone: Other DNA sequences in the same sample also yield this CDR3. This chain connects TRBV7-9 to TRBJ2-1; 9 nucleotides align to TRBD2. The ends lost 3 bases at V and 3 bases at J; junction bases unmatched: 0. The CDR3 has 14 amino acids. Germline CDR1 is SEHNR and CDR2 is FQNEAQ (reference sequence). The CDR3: CASSFSGGYNEQFF. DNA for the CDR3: TGTGCCAGCAGCTTTAGCGGGGGCTACAATGAGCAGTTCTTC.